Each of the 8 T cell receptor beta chains below was sequenced from the same sample in a study of CD8+ T cells in alopecia areata. Sequencing used cDNA as its template, made by extracting RNA and reverse transcribing it. Measured with immunoSEQ multiplex PCR; TCRdb has only the in-frame clones, and not every one. The sample lists 150,000 or so clones; about 89% were seen once. Sequenced here: CD8+ T cells sorted from blood, sampled at week 0. These TCRs come from a human donor with alopecia areata.

The CDR3 spells CASSYPGQTNQPQHF. CDR3 sequence (DNA): TGTGCCAGCAGTTACCCCGGGCAGACAAATCAGCCCCAGCATTTT. The rearrangement links TRBV6-6 to TRBJ1-5; D is uncertain. Germline values: CDR1 MNHNY, CDR2 SVGAGI (reference sequence). The CDR3 is 15 amino acids. The germline V and J ends were trimmed by 2 bases and 4 bases, with 12 bases remaining between them.

This chain uses TRBV27 with TRBJ2-2; 12 bases are a match to TRBD2. CDR1 and CDR2 from the germline V gene are MNHEY and SMNVEV (reference sequence). The CDR3 loop spans 17 amino acids. Trimming at V came to 4 bases and at J to 6 bases, leaving 9 bases not matched to a gene. The CDR3 nucleotides are TGTGCCAGCAGTTCCCGGACTAGCGGGAACTTGGCCGGGGAGCTGTTTTTT. This encodes CASSSRTSGNLAGELFF.

This clone was recorded a few times. The CDR3 loop is CAISESRLYEQYF. The CDR3 nucleotides read TGTGCCATCAGTGAGTCGAGACTTTACGAGCAGTACTTC. The V gene is TRBV10-3, the J gene TRBJ2-7; the D is unclear. CDR3 size: 13 residues. Germline CDR1 and CDR2: ENHRY and SYGVKD. V lost 0 bases, J lost 4 bases, and 7 bases lay in between.

V is TRBV4-2 and J is TRBJ2-7; D remains ambiguous. Germline V gene lookup returns CDR1 LGHNA and CDR2 YNFKEQ. V was cut by 3 bases and J by 0 bases, with 6 bases left in between. This CDR3 contains 13 residues. DNA of the CDR3: TGTGCCAGCAGCCAGGGGTACTCCTACGAGCAGTACTTC. It codes for CASSQGYSYEQYF.

This chain connects TRBV27 to TRBJ2-1, with 11 nucleotides matching TRBD1. CDR3 size: 15 residues. V shed 4 bases and J 8 bases; nucleotides not matched to a gene: 7. Per germline, CDR1 MNHEY and CDR2 SMNVEV (reference sequence). The chain's CDR3 is CASSSGQGGLYEQFF. CDR3 nucleotides: TGTGCCAGCAGTTCGGGACAGGGGGGGCTCTATGAGCAGTTCTTC.

The rearrangement links TRBV29-1 to TRBJ2-1; D unresolved. CDR3 size: 13 residues. V lost 5 bases and J 2 bases, leaving 10 bases between the germline ends. Germline V CDR1 and CDR2: SQVTM, ANQGSEA. The chain's CDR3 is CSVPSVTYNEQFF. Here the CDR3 DNA reads TGCAGCGTTCCGTCGGTCACCTACAATGAGCAGTTCTTC.

The chain couples TRBV13 to TRBJ1-1; weak D call: TRBD1 (6 bases). This CDR3 is 14 amino acids long. CDR1 is PRHDT and CDR2 is FYEKMQ in the germline V gene (reference sequence). V lost 0 bases to trimming and J lost 5 bases, with 10 bases between them. CDR3 DNA sequence: TGTGCCAGCAGCTTAGGCCAGGGGTTGACTGAAGCTTTCTTT. Its translation: CASSLGQGLTEAFF.

This chain connects TRBV5-1 to TRBJ1-2; 11 positions match TRBD1. V dropped 4 bases and J dropped 7; count of bases not matched to a gene: 9. The CDR3 sequence is 15 residues long. CDR1 and CDR2 from the germline V gene are SGHRS and YFSETQ. The CDR3 protein is CASSPDRGHSVGYTF. As DNA, the CDR3 is TGCGCCAGCAGCCCGGACAGGGGGCACTCGGTTGGCTACACCTTC.